This T cell receptor beta chain was recovered during a study of technical replicates of blood from four donors. Note on this clone: Other DNA sequences in the same sample also yield this CDR3.

Using immunoSEQ multiplex PCR, the repertoire was profiled, and TCRdb retains in-frame clones only, with some absent. Here the sample spans about 60,000 clones, approximately 86% being singletons. With 0 bases removed from V and 5 bases from J, the gap between germline ends came to 10 bases. The CDR3 runs to 13 residues. Germline V lookup: CDR1 GTSNPN, CDR2 SVGIG (reference sequence). Sequenced input: PBMCs. This TCR was sampled from a human donor in good health. Some clones in this sample may be carry-over from other donors' samples. The V call is TRBV30, the J call TRBJ1-1, with D unresolved. The chain's CDR3 is CAWSVGGRTEAFF. The CDR3 DNA sequence: TGTGCCTGGAGTGTGGGAGGTAGGACTGAAGCTTTCTTT.